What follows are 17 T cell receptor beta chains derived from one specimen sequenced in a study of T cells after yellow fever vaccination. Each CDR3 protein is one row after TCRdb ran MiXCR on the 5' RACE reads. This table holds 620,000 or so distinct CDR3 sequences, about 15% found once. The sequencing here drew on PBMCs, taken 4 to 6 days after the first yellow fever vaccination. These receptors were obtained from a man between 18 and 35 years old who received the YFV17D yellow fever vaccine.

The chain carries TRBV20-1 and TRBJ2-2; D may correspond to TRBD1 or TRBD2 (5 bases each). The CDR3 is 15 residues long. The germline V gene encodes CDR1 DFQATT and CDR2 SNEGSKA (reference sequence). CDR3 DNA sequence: TGCAGCGCGCCCGATGGGGGAAAGAACACCGGGGAGCTGTTTTTT. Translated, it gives CSAPDGGKNTGELFF.

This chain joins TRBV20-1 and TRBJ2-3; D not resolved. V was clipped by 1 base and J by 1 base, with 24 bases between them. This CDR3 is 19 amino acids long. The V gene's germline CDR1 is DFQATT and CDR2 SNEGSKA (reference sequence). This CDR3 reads CSARAVSAILSRRTDTQYF. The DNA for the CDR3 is TGCAGTGCTAGAGCCGTATCGGCTATCCTCTCACGTCGCACAGATACGCAGTATTTT.

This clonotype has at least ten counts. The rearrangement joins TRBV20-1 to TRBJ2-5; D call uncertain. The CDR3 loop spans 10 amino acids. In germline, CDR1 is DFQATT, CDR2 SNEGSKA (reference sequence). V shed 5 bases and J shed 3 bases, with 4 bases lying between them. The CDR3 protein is CSAWKETQYF. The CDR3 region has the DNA TGCAGTGCTTGGAAAGAGACCCAGTACTTC.

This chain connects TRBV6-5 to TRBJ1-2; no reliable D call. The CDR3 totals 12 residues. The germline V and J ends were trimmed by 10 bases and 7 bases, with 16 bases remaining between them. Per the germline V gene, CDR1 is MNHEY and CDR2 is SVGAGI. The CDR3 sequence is CATWTAPIGYTF. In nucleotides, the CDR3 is TGTGCCACCTGGACCGCTCCTATTGGCTACACCTTC.

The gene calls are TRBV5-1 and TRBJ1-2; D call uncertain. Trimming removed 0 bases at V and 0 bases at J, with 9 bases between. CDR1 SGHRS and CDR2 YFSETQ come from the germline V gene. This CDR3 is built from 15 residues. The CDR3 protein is CASSLGTDANYGYTF. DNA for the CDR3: TGCGCCAGCAGCTTGGGGACGGATGCTAACTATGGCTACACCTTC.

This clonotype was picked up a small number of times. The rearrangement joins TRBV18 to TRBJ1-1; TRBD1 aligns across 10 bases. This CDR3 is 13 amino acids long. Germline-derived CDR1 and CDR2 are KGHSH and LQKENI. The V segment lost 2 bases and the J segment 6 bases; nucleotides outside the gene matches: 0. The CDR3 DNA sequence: TGTGCCAGCTCACCAGGGACAGGGGCTGAAGCTTTCTTT. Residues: CASSPGTGAEAFF.

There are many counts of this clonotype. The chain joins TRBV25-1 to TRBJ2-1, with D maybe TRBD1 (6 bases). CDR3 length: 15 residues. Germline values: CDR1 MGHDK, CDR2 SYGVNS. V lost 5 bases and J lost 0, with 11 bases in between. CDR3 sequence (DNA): TGTGCCAGCAGTTTACAGGGAAACTCCTACAATGAGCAGTTCTTC. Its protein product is CASSLQGNSYNEQFF.

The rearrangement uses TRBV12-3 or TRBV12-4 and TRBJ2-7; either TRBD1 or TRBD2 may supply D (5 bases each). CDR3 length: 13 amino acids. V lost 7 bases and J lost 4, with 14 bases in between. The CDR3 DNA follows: TGTGCCAGCACCACCGGGACCTTTTACGAGCAGTACTTC. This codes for CASTTGTFYEQYF.

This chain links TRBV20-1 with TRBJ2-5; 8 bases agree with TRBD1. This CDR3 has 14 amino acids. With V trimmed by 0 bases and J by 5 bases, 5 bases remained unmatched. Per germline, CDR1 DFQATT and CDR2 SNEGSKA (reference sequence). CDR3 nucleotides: TGCAGTGCTAGAGATCGGACAGGGTTCGAGACCCAGTACTTC. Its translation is CSARDRTGFETQYF.

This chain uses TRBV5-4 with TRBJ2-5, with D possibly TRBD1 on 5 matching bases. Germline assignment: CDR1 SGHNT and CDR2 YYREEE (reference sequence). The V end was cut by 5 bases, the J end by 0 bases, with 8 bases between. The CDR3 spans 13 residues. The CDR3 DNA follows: TGTGCCAGCAGAAAGGACAACCAAGAGACCCAGTACTTC. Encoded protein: CASRKDNQETQYF.

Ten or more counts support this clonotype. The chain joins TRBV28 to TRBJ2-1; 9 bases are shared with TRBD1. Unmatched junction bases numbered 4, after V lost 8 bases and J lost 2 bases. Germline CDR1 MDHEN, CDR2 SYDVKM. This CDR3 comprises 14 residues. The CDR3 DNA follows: TGTGCCAGCTCGCGGGACAGGGCCTACAATGAGCAGTTCTTC. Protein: CASSRDRAYNEQFF.

The CDR3 loop reads CASSTGQPNYGYTF. The CDR3 bases are TGTGCCAGCAGCACCGGACAGCCTAACTATGGCTACACCTTC. V is TRBV7-2 and J is TRBJ1-2; maybe TRBD1 (6 bases). V lost 5 bases to trimming and J lost 0 bases, with 10 bases between them. This CDR3 contains 14 residues. Germline loops: CDR1 SGHTA, CDR2 FQGNSA.

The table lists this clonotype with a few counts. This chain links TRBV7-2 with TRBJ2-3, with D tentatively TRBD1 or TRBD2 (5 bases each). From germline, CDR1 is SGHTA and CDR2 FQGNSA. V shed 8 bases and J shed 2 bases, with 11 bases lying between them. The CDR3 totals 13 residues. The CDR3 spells CASGGAPTDTQYF. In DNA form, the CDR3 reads TGTGCCAGCGGGGGAGCTCCCACAGATACGCAGTATTTT.

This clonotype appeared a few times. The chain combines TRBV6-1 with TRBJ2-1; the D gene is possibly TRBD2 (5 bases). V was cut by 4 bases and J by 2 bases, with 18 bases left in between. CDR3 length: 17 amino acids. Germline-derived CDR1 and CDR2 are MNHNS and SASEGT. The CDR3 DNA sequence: TGTGCCAGCAGTGCCTCCAGGCCGGTGACTACCTACAATGAGCAGTTCTTC. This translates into CASSASRPVTTYNEQFF.

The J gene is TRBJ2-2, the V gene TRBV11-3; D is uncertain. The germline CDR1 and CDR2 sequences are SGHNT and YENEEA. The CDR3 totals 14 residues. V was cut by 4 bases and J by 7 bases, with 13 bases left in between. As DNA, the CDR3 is TGTGCCAGCAGCTCGACCTCATTCGACGGGGAGCTGTTTTTT. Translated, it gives CASSSTSFDGELFF. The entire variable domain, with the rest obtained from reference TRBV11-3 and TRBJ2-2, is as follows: EAGVVQSPRYKIIEKKQPVAFWCNPISGHNTLYWYLQNLGQGPELLIRYENEEAVDDSQLPKDRFSAERLKGVDSTLKIQPAELGDSAVYLCASSSTSFDGELFFGEGSRLTVL.

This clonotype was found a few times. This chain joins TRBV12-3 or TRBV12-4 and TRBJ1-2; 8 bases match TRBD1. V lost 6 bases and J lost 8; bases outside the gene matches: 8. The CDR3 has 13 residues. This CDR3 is CASREQGASGYTF. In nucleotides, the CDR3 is TGTGCCAGCAGGGAGCAGGGGGCCTCCGGCTACACCTTC.

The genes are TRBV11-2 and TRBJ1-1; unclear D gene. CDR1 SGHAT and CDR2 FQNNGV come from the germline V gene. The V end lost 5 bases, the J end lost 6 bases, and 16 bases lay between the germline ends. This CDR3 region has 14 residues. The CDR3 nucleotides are TGTGCCAGCAGCCCAAGGACTCTTGCCTCTGAAGCTTTCTTT. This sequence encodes CASSPRTLASEAFF.